The 3 T cell receptor beta chains below all came from one sample that was sequenced in a study of Graves' ophthalmopathy and Graves' hyperthyroidism (dated by TCRdb to about 2018). Sequencer: Illumina HiSeq 2000. For repertoire sequencing, TCR beta CDR3 regions were amplified from RNA transcripts. HTBI primers and the Qiagen OneStep RT-PCR kit were used in a first-round RT-PCR, which was followed by a second-round multiplex PCR, size selection and purification. TCRdb trimmed the raw reads at Q25, called clones with MiXCR and kept productive beta chains. Duplicate CDR3 protein sequences are folded into a single record with the most common DNA and genes. The sample profile shows around 660,000 distinct CDR3 sequences; 35% to 50% of them were found once. About 3.3% of the sample lies in the top ten. What was sequenced was peripheral blood. Source of these receptors: an adult man with Graves' ophthalmopathy.

The V gene is TRBV19, the J gene TRBJ2-7; 8 nucleotides match TRBD2. The J call is uncertain, as TRBJ2-1 better fits the DNA end. Germline CDR1 and CDR2: LNHDA and SQIVND (reference sequence). The CDR3 consists of 15 residues. The CDR3 reads CASSIVAGSYNEQFF. The DNA of the CDR3 is TGTGCCAGTAGTATCGTAGCGGGGAGTTACAATGAGCAGTTCTTC.

This clonotype was counted a single time. The J gene is TRBJ1-5, the V gene TRBV6-6; tentative D call: TRBD1 (6 bases). The length of the CDR3 is 18 residues. V was clipped by 6 bases and J by 4 bases, with 25 bases between them. Germline V lookup: CDR1 MNHNY, CDR2 SVGAGI (reference sequence). The CDR3 region has the DNA TGTGCCAGCAGCCCAAGGAGGGGGGGGGCCTCCGTTAATCAGCCCCAGCATTTT. It is translated as CASSPRRGGASVNQPQHF.

This clonotype showed up many times. The rearrangement joins TRBV5-1 to TRBJ1-1, with a possible D match to TRBD1 (5 bases). Looked up from germline, CDR1 is SGHRS and CDR2 is YFSETQ. The CDR3 covers 13 residues. Trimming stripped 5 bases from V and 3 bases from J, with 11 bases between. The CDR3 nucleotides are TGCGCCAGCAGAAGGGCGGGGGACACTGAAGCTTTCTTT. This gives the protein CASRRAGDTEAFF.